This T cell receptor beta chain was found in a study of T-cell reconstitution after alpha-beta-depleted transplantation in children. General study points: Fresh T-cell production supplied most of the T-cell counts and diversity seen one year after transplant.

CDR3 length equals 14 residues. Trimming pared 0 bases from V and 1 base from J, leaving 6 bases between. Germline CDR1 and CDR2: MNHEY and SMNVEV (reference sequence). Regarding this clonotype: The target antigen is unknown.

Molecular barcoding with unique molecular identifiers was used for the TCRbeta library. TCRdb reprocessed the PCR reads with MiXCR, giving one entry per CDR3 protein. The repertoire consists of about 830,000 distinct CDR3 sequences, with around 15% occurring once and the leading ten covering around 4.5%. The rearrangement links TRBV27 to TRBJ2-5; D is undetermined. The sample was PBMCs, mostly from graft donor cells, taken 360 days after TCRalphabeta/CD19-depleted stem cell transplant. The receptor was derived from a male patient younger than 18 who had a stem cell transplant for acute lymphoblastic leukemia, so the T cells may come from the graft donor. CDR3 residues: CASSLSYFQETQYF. The CDR3 bases are TGTGCCAGCAGTTTATCGTATTTCCAAGAGACCCAGTACTTC.